The 22 T cell receptor beta chains given below trace back to one sample, sequenced in a study of type 1 regulatory T cells. TCRdb re-called the reads through MiXCR, storing one row per CDR3 protein. The repertoire holds about 100,000 distinct CDR3 sequences, with roughly 30% as singletons. Sequenced material: CD4+ T cells, either the whole sample or a sorted fraction (not recorded which). The receptors originated from a human donor in good health.

CDR3 in amino acids: CATQQGSDQPQHF. DNA for the CDR3: TGTGCAACTCAACAGGGATCTGATCAGCCCCAGCATTTT. The rearrangement joins TRBV28 to TRBJ1-5; D is possibly TRBD1 (6 bases). Per the germline V gene, CDR1 is MDHEN and CDR2 is SYDVKM. The CDR3 spans 13 residues.

This clonotype was counted a few times. The chain employs TRBV18 and TRBJ1-1; possible D gene TRBD1, 6 bases. This CDR3 contains 15 residues. Germline-derived CDR1 and CDR2 are KGHSH and LQKENI. The V gene lost 4 bases and the J gene lost 3 bases, with 15 bases spanning the gap. This CDR3 is CASSQGHGSDTEAFF. CDR3 in DNA: TGTGCCAGCTCACAGGGACACGGGTCGGACACTGAAGCTTTCTTT. Based on the CDR3 plus reference TRBV18 and TRBJ1-1, the full variable domain is NAGVMQNPRHLVRRRGQEARLRCSPMKGHSHVYWYRQLPEEGLKFMVYLQKENIIDESGMPKERFSAEFPKEGPSILRIQQVVRGDSAAYFCASSQGHGSDTEAFFGQGTRLTVV.

This clonotype came up a few times. This chain links TRBV5-6 with TRBJ2-3; D gene ambiguous. The germline gives CDR1 SGHDT, CDR2 YYEEEE. This CDR3 comprises 12 residues. Trimming took off 0 bases at V and 5 bases at J, with 4 bases between the two ends. As DNA, the CDR3 is TGTGCCAGCAGCTTGGCTGTAGATACGCAGTATTTT. Translation gives CASSLAVDTQYF.

In regard to this clonotype: A junction end diverges from the germline sequence, so it may reflect a read error. For the CDR3, the DNA is TGTGCCAGCAGCCTGTTGGGACAATACTACGAGCGGTACTTC. It translates to CASSLLGQYYERYF. The V and J genes are TRBV11-2 and TRBJ2-7, with a possible D match to TRBD1 (6 bases). The CDR3 has 14 amino acids. Germline CDR1 SGHAT, CDR2 FQNNGV. Full variable domain (rest looked up from reference TRBV11-2 and TRBJ2-7): EAGVAQSPRYKIIEKRQSVAFWCNPISGHATLYWYQQILGQGPKLLIQFQNNGVVDDSQLPKDRFSAERLKGVDSTLKIQPAKLEDSAVYLCASSLLGQYYERYFGPGTRLTVT.

The chain is built from TRBV30 and TRBJ2-4; 10 nucleotides agree with TRBD1. V shed 2 bases, J shed 7 bases, and the junction held 5 bases outside the gene matches. CDR1 is GTSNPN and CDR2 is SVGIG in the germline V gene (reference sequence). The CDR3 is 14 residues long. Here the CDR3 reads CAWSKPGQGNIQYF. The CDR3 DNA reads TGTGCCTGGAGTAAACCGGGACAGGGGAACATTCAGTACTTC.

V and J are TRBV20-1 and TRBJ2-4; 8 bases are shared with TRBD2. After removal of 2 bases from V and 2 bases from J, the junction contained 5 bases not matched to a gene. The CDR3 totals 15 residues. Germline V CDR1 and CDR2: DFQATT, SNEGSKA (reference sequence). In nucleotides, the CDR3 is TGCAGTGCTAGAAGAGCGGGAGAGTCCAAAAACATTCAGTACTTC. Amino acid sequence: CSARRAGESKNIQYF.

A few counts support this clonotype. The V gene is TRBV9, the J gene TRBJ2-3; D is undetermined. This CDR3 is 16 amino acids long. V lost 3 bases and J lost 1, with 15 bases in between. Per germline, CDR1 SGDLS and CDR2 YYNGEE. The chain's CDR3 is CASSGPAALGTDTQYF. The CDR3 nucleotides are TGTGCCAGCAGCGGGCCGGCCGCTCTTGGCACAGATACGCAGTATTTT.

The J gene is TRBJ1-1, the V gene TRBV6-5; no firm D call. The CDR3 has 14 amino acids. Germline loops: CDR1 MNHEY, CDR2 SVGAGI. V was pared by 4 bases and J by 6 bases, with 15 bases between. The DNA of the CDR3 is TGTGCCAGCAGTTTGACACCAAGTCAACCTGAAGCTTTCTTT. Translating gives CASSLTPSQPEAFF.

The chain carries TRBV7-2 and TRBJ1-2; 9 nucleotides match TRBD1. This CDR3 contains 15 residues. Looked up from germline, CDR1 is SGHTA and CDR2 is FQGNSA. The V gene end was trimmed by 6 bases and the J gene end by 10 bases; junction bases not matched to a gene: 15. The CDR3 region has the DNA TGTGCCAGCAGAGAAGGGGGGGGGACAGGGAGGATCTACACCTTC. Translated: CASREGGGTGRIYTF.

Comments on this clonotype: One end of the junction does not line up with germline, which may come from a read error. This sequence joins TRBV14 and TRBJ2-7; 8 nucleotides align to TRBD1. The CDR3 length is 15 residues. Germline V gene lookup returns CDR1 SGHDN and CDR2 FVKESK. The CDR3 sequence: CASSLAQGARYEQYF. CDR3 nucleotides: TGTGCCAGCAGCCTCGCTCAGGGGGCGCGCTACGAACAGTACTTC. Combining the CDR3 with reference TRBV14 and TRBJ2-7 gives the whole variable domain EAGVTQFPSHSVIEKGQTVTLRCDPISGHDNLYWYRRVMGKEIKFLLHFVKESKQDESGMPNNRFLAERTGGTYSTLKVQPAELEDSGVYFCASSLAQGARYEQYFGPGTRLTVT.

There are a few counts of this clonotype. The chain carries TRBV28 and TRBJ2-1; D may match TRBD1 or TRBD2 (5 bases each). The CDR3 runs 16 residues. CDR1 is MDHEN, CDR2 SYDVKM, per germline. V gave up 8 bases and J gave up 7 bases, with 24 bases separating them. CDR3 region: CASAQRGATPGNEQFF. The CDR3 DNA is TGTGCCAGCGCTCAAAGAGGGGCTACCCCAGGAAATGAGCAGTTCTTC.

The chain combines TRBV20-1 with TRBJ2-3; 11 bases are shared with TRBD2. V lost 3 bases, J lost 8 bases, and 19 bases stayed unmatched. Germline V gene lookup returns CDR1 DFQATT and CDR2 SNEGSKA (reference sequence). The CDR3 is 18 residues long. CDR3 DNA: TGCAGTGCTAGTTCCCCCCTAGCGGGAGGAAGCGGGGAAGGTACGCAGTATTTT. Its translation is CSASSPLAGGSGEGTQYF.

This clonotype was counted ten times or more. V usage is TRBV20-1 and J usage is TRBJ2-5; no clear D gene. This CDR3 comprises 11 residues. The germline V gene has CDR1 DFQATT and CDR2 SNEGSKA (reference sequence). The V and J ends lost 6 bases and 10 bases respectively, with 15 bases between them. The CDR3 nucleotides are TGCAGTGCAACCCCCTCTTCGGACCAGTACTTC. The encoded protein is CSATPSSDQYF.

The chain carries TRBV6-4 and TRBJ2-3; 10 positions agree with TRBD1. V gave up 3 bases and J gave up 3 bases; unmatched junction bases: 3. Germline values: CDR1 MRHNA, CDR2 SNTAGT. CDR3 length equals 15 residues. The CDR3 nucleotides read TGTGCCAGCAGTGAGACAGGGGGCTCAACAGATACGCAGTATTTT. Protein product: CASSETGGSTDTQYF.

The chain combines TRBV6-1 with TRBJ2-6, with D possibly TRBD2 on 6 matching bases. V was shortened by 7 bases and J by 4 bases, with 17 bases between the two germline ends. The V gene's germline CDR1 is MNHNS and CDR2 SASEGT. The CDR3 totals 16 residues. CDR3 protein: CASKTLGGMGANVLTF. The CDR3 region has the DNA TGTGCCAGCAAGACTTTGGGGGGTATGGGGGCCAACGTCCTGACTTTC.

J is TRBJ2-7 and V is TRBV5-1, with a possible D match to TRBD2 (5 bases). Deletions cut 0 bases from V and 6 bases from J, with 13 bases between. CDR3 size: 14 residues. Looked up from germline, CDR1 is SGHRS and CDR2 is YFSETQ. The CDR3 protein is CASSLAGVTGEQYF. CDR3 DNA sequence: TGCGCCAGCAGCTTGGCCGGGGTTACGGGCGAGCAGTACTTC. Full variable domain (rest looked up from reference TRBV5-1 and TRBJ2-7): KAGVTQTPRYLIKTRGQQVTLSCSPISGHRSVSWYQQTPGQGLQFLFEYFSETQRNKGNFPGRFSGRQFSNSRSEMNVSTLELGDSALYLCASSLAGVTGEQYFGPGTRLTVT.

This clonotype was seen only a few times. The chain combines TRBV5-6 with TRBJ2-7; tentatively, D is TRBD1 (5 bases). CDR1 SGHDT and CDR2 YYEEEE come from the germline V gene. With 4 bases removed from V and 0 bases from J, the gap between germline ends came to 23 bases. The CDR3 has 18 amino acids. This CDR3 reads CASSPNPVWGLASYEQYF. CDR3 nucleotides: TGTGCCAGCAGCCCGAACCCCGTTTGGGGCCTTGCCTCCTACGAGCAGTACTTC.

This clonotype was found a few times. The chain recombines TRBV11-3 with TRBJ2-1; TRBD2 matches at 8 bases. This CDR3 spans 17 amino acids. The V gene end was trimmed by 5 bases and the J gene end by 3 bases; junction bases not matched to a gene: 12. Germline V gives CDR1 SGHNT, CDR2 YENEEA. The DNA for the CDR3 is TGTGCCAGCAGCCCATCAAGGCCACTAGCGGACTACAATGAGCAGTTCTTC. Translated, it gives CASSPSRPLADYNEQFF. The variable domain in full, completed from reference TRBV11-3 and TRBJ2-1, reads EAGVVQSPRYKIIEKKQPVAFWCNPISGHNTLYWYLQNLGQGPELLIRYENEEAVDDSQLPKDRFSAERLKGVDSTLKIQPAELGDSAVYLCASSPSRPLADYNEQFFGPGTRLTVL.

The CDR3 DNA reads TGTGCCAGCTGCGCCCTGGGAGCTAATGAAAAACTGTTTTTT. This translates into CASCALGANEKLFF. The rearrangement uses TRBV12-3 or TRBV12-4 and TRBJ1-4; D gene uncertain. The CDR3 has 14 residues. Trimming removed 8 bases from V and 3 bases from J, with 13 bases in between.

This chain connects TRBV6-5 to TRBJ2-1; maybe TRBD2 (7 bases). The V end was cut by 2 bases, the J end by 9 bases, with 20 bases between. The CDR3 extends over 16 amino acids. Germline V gives CDR1 MNHEY, CDR2 SVGAGI. CDR3 loop: CASSYLGGGASGEQFF. In nucleotides, the CDR3 is TGTGCCAGCAGTTACCTCGGCGGGGGCGCTTCCGGTGAGCAGTTCTTC.

J is TRBJ2-1 and V is TRBV20-1; D is perhaps TRBD2 (5 bases). The CDR3 covers 14 residues. Trimming took off 5 bases at V and 2 bases at J, with 13 bases between the two ends. Germline assignment: CDR1 DFQATT and CDR2 SNEGSKA (reference sequence). Written as DNA, the CDR3 is TGCAGTGCTGACCTCCCGAGGGCCTACAATGAGCAGTTCTTC. As protein: CSADLPRAYNEQFF.

The genes are TRBV19 and TRBJ2-1; 10 nucleotides match TRBD2. Germline lookup yields CDR1 LNHDA and CDR2 SQIVND (reference sequence). This CDR3 has 16 amino acids. V lost 6 bases, J lost 1 base, and 6 bases stayed unmatched. The chain's CDR3 is CASRVAGGRSYNEQFF. Here the CDR3 DNA reads TGTGCCAGTAGGGTAGCGGGAGGAAGATCCTACAATGAGCAGTTCTTC.